Below are 25 T cell receptor beta chains sequenced from a single sample in a study of blood T cell repertoires in COVID-19. Profiling relied on immunoSEQ multiplex PCR, and the TCRdb table lists in-frame clones only, not all of them. The sample yields under 200,000 clones, around three quarters seen once. Input material: peripheral blood. These receptors originate from a man aged 65-85 years with active or convalescent COVID-19.

This clone appeared a few times. V and J are TRBV2 and TRBJ2-1, with TRBD2 identical over 11 bases. Germline V gene data show CDR1 as SNHLY and CDR2 as FYNNEI. The CDR3 has 16 amino acids. With V trimmed by 4 bases and J by 10 bases, 12 bases remained unmatched. CDR3 loop: CASSVSLAGGKDEQFF. CDR3 nucleotides: TGTGCCAGCAGTGTTAGTCTAGCGGGAGGAAAAGACGAGCAGTTCTTC.

The V and J genes are TRBV7-9 and TRBJ2-3, with TRBD2 identical over 14 bases. The CDR3 covers 18 residues. Germline CDR1 SEHNR, CDR2 FQNEAQ (reference sequence). The junction had 8 bases not matched to a gene; V was cut back by 3 bases and J by 3 bases. DNA of the CDR3: TGTGCCAGCAGCTTTCCCTCCGGGACTAGCGGGAGAACAGATACGCAGTATTTT. Encoded protein: CASSFPSGTSGRTDTQYF.

The chain combines TRBV7-9 with TRBJ2-5; D perhaps matches TRBD2 (7 bases). The CDR3 has 15 amino acids. From germline, CDR1 is SEHNR and CDR2 FQNEAQ (reference sequence). V lost 2 bases, J lost 5 bases, and 15 bases lay in between. CDR3 region: CASSLRGGAWETQYF. CDR3 nucleotides: TGTGCCAGCAGCTTAAGGGGGGGCGCGTGGGAGACCCAGTACTTC.

A single count supports this clone. The chain employs TRBV10-2 and TRBJ2-1; 10 bases are a match to TRBD2. This CDR3 has 15 residues. J was trimmed by 6 bases and V by 7 bases; bases with no gene match: 9. Germline CDR1 reads WSHSY; CDR2 reads SAAADI. This chain's CDR3 is CASTGAGGPGNEQFF. DNA of the CDR3: TGCGCCAGCACCGGAGCGGGGGGGCCGGGCAATGAGCAGTTCTTC.

The chain employs TRBV5-1 and TRBJ2-1, with 8 bases matching TRBD2. CDR3 length equals 15 residues. J was trimmed by 8 bases and V by 5 bases; bases with no gene match: 12. Germline loops: CDR1 SGHRS, CDR2 YFSETQ. CDR3 region: CASRASGGPGDEQFF. The CDR3 nucleotides read TGCGCCAGCAGAGCCAGCGGGGGACCAGGGGATGAGCAGTTCTTC. Full variable domain (outside the CDR3, taken from reference TRBV5-1 and TRBJ2-1): KAGVTQTPRYLIKTRGQQVTLSCSPISGHRSVSWYQQTPGQGLQFLFEYFSETQRNKGNFPGRFSGRQFSNSRSEMNVSTLELGDSALYLCASRASGGPGDEQFFGPGTRLTVL.

The chain is built from TRBV18 and TRBJ1-1; 8 nucleotides align to TRBD1. The V gene end was trimmed by 4 bases and the J gene end by 5 bases; junction bases not matched to a gene: 12. Germline V gene sequence: CDR1 KGHSH, CDR2 LQKENI. CDR3 size: 16 residues. The CDR3 here is CASSQEEQGAGTEAFF. CDR3 nucleotides: TGTGCCAGCTCACAAGAAGAGCAGGGGGCAGGTACTGAAGCTTTCTTT.

The rearrangement links TRBV6-2 or TRBV6-3 to TRBJ1-1; 7 bases agree with TRBD1. Germline V gene lookup returns CDR1 MNHEY and CDR2 SVGEGT. The CDR3 consists of 19 residues. Trimming at V came to 0 bases and at J to 2 bases, leaving 15 bases not matched to a gene. DNA of the CDR3: TGTGCCAGCAGTTACTCGAAAAGTGACTGGCAGGGGGTAAACACTGAAGCTTTCTTT. This encodes CASSYSKSDWQGVNTEAFF.

This sequence joins TRBV11-2 and TRBJ2-3, with TRBD2 identical over 11 bases. After removal of 3 bases from V and 0 bases from J, the junction contained 2 bases not matched to a gene. The CDR3 sequence is 16 residues long. In germline, CDR1 is SGHAT, CDR2 FQNNGV. CDR3 DNA: TGTGCCAGCAGCTTGACTAGCGGGACTAGCACAGATACGCAGTATTTT. Protein sequence: CASSLTSGTSTDTQYF.

The J gene is TRBJ2-7, the V gene TRBV7-9; 11 bases align to TRBD2. Germline-derived CDR1 and CDR2 are SEHNR and FQNEAQ (reference sequence). The V segment lost 5 bases and the J segment 6 bases; nucleotides outside the gene matches: 12. The CDR3 is made up of 16 amino acids. In DNA, the CDR3 is TGTGCCAGCAGCCCCTGGACTAGCGGGCGCCTGGGCGAGCAGTACTTC. Its protein product is CASSPWTSGRLGEQYF.

This clone was seen only once. J is TRBJ1-5 and V is TRBV9, with a weak D call TRBD1 (5 bases). There are 14 residues in the CDR3. Trimming cost V 4 bases and J 7 bases, with 15 bases left between them. CDR1 SGDLS and CDR2 YYNGEE come from the germline V gene. The DNA of the CDR3 is TGTGCCAGCAGCCAGGGTAGGGAAGGACAGCCCCAGCATTTT. Its translation: CASSQGREGQPQHF.

A single count supports this clone. This chain joins TRBV6-5 and TRBJ2-5; TRBD1 matches at 8 bases. CDR3 length equals 15 residues. Germline V gene lookup returns CDR1 MNHEY and CDR2 SVGAGI. J was trimmed by 2 bases and V by 6 bases; bases with no gene match: 8. DNA for the CDR3: TGTGCCAGCAGAAGGACAGGGACCTTGCAAGAGACCCAGTACTTC. It encodes CASRRTGTLQETQYF.

The chain employs TRBV13 and TRBJ2-7; the match to TRBD2 covers 12 bases. The CDR3 contains 15 residues. The junction had 0 bases not matched to a gene; V was cut back by 0 bases and J by 3 bases. CDR1 is PRHDT, CDR2 FYEKMQ, per germline (reference sequence). The CDR3 region has the DNA TGTGCCAGCAGCTTAGGGACTAGCGGGGGCTACGAGCAGTACTTC. Translating gives CASSLGTSGGYEQYF.

J is TRBJ2-1 and V is TRBV3-1 (or the pseudogene TRBV3-2); 9 bases line up with TRBD2. The length of the CDR3 is 13 residues. Germline V gene lookup returns CDR1 LGHDT and CDR2 YNNKEL (reference sequence). The V and J ends lost 9 bases and 9 bases, in that order; junction bases with no gene match: 9. The CDR3 DNA reads as TGTGCCAGTCCGCGGGGGGGGCTTGGTGAGCAGTTCTTC. This translates into CASPRGGLGEQFF.

The chain links TRBV5-1 to TRBJ2-7; D unclear. V was trimmed by 0 bases and J by 0 bases, leaving 4 bases between them. The germline V gene has CDR1 SGHRS and CDR2 YFSETQ. The CDR3 consists of 13 residues. Here the CDR3 reads CASSLGSSYEQYF. The CDR3 nucleotides read TGCGCCAGCAGCTTGGGTAGCTCCTACGAGCAGTACTTC. The full variable domain, in which reference TRBV5-1 and TRBJ2-7 provide the parts outside the CDR3, is KAGVTQTPRYLIKTRGQQVTLSCSPISGHRSVSWYQQTPGQGLQFLFEYFSETQRNKGNFPGRFSGRQFSNSRSEMNVSTLELGDSALYLCASSLGSSYEQYFGPGTRLTVT.

The chain uses TRBV5-4 and TRBJ2-1, with TRBD1 as a possible D gene (6 bases). Germline assignment: CDR1 SGHNT and CDR2 YYREEE (reference sequence). CDR3 length: 13 residues. Between the trimmed V and J ends, which lost 0 bases and 10 bases, there was a span of 11 bases. CDR3 protein: CASSLDRAGEQFF. DNA of the CDR3: TGTGCCAGCAGCTTGGACAGGGCGGGCGAGCAGTTCTTC.

This clone was counted only a few times. This chain uses TRBV4-2 with TRBJ1-1; D is unclear. Germline CDR1 reads LGHNA; CDR2 reads YNFKEQ. The CDR3 has 16 residues. V lost 4 bases and J lost 4, with 19 bases in between. CDR3: CASSRSHPELGTEAFF. The CDR3 region has the DNA TGTGCCAGCAGCCGATCTCACCCGGAGTTAGGCACTGAAGCTTTCTTT.

This rearrangement joins TRBV3-1 (or the pseudogene TRBV3-2) to TRBJ2-3, with 11 nucleotides matching TRBD2. The CDR3 consists of 15 residues. V lost 3 bases, J lost 3 bases, and 2 bases stayed unmatched. Germline loops: CDR1 LGHDT, CDR2 YNNKEL (reference sequence). The CDR3 loop is CASSHLAGGTDTQYF. The CDR3 nucleotides read TGTGCCAGCAGCCACTTAGCGGGAGGGACAGATACGCAGTATTTT.

This chain uses TRBV28 with TRBJ1-2; D is unclear. This CDR3 comprises 13 residues. The germline V gene encodes CDR1 MDHEN and CDR2 SYDVKM. Between the trimmed V and J ends, which lost 6 bases and 4 bases, there was a span of 12 bases. The CDR3 bases are TGTGCCAGCAGACCCGGACGGGGCTATGGCTACACCTTC. Protein sequence: CASRPGRGYGYTF.

The rearrangement links TRBV4-2 to TRBJ1-1; no reliable D call. The CDR3 length is 18 residues. CDR1 is LGHNA, CDR2 YNFKEQ, per germline. The V gene lost 1 base and the J gene lost 1 base, with 19 bases spanning the gap. In nucleotides, the CDR3 is TGTGCCAGCAGCCAAGTAGGAGGCCGAGGAGGCGGGAACACTGAAGCTTTCTTT. It yields the protein CASSQVGGRGGGNTEAFF.

This chain uses TRBV28 with TRBJ1-2; a possible D gene is TRBD1 (5 bases). Germline CDR1 is MDHEN and CDR2 is SYDVKM. Trimming cost V 8 bases and J 5 bases, with 15 bases left between them. The CDR3 consists of 13 residues. CDR3 coding DNA: TGTGCCAGCGTGGGCGCGGGACCGTATGGCTACACCTTC. Translation: CASVGAGPYGYTF.

The chain is built from TRBV19 and TRBJ2-5; 8 bases match TRBD2. Germline values: CDR1 LNHDA, CDR2 SQIVND (reference sequence). CDR3 length equals 13 residues. J lost 4 bases, V lost 11 bases, and 9 bases had no gene match. The CDR3 sequence: CASGKRGPETQYF. CDR3 in DNA: TGTGCCTCAGGGAAGCGGGGGCCAGAGACCCAGTACTTC.

The J gene is TRBJ2-2, the V gene TRBV19; maybe TRBD1 (5 bases). Between the trimmed V and J ends, which lost 3 bases and 6 bases, there was a span of 14 bases. Looked up from germline, CDR1 is LNHDA and CDR2 is SQIVND (reference sequence). This CDR3 is built from 15 residues. As DNA, the CDR3 is TGTGCCAGTAGTATTCAACAGGTTCCGTCCGGGGAGCTGTTTTTT. Its protein product is CASSIQQVPSGELFF.

The V call is TRBV30, the J call TRBJ2-7, with TRBD2 matching 9 bases. CDR1 GTSNPN and CDR2 SVGIG come from the germline V gene (reference sequence). The V gene end was trimmed by 3 bases and the J gene end by 5 bases; junction bases not matched to a gene: 17. The CDR3 length is 17 residues. The CDR3 DNA reads as TGTGCCTGGAGGAAGGTAGCGGGGGCCTTACTACTAAACGAGCAGTACTTC. Translation: CAWRKVAGALLLNEQYF.

V gene TRBV24-1 combines with J gene TRBJ2-1; 9 positions match TRBD2. Per germline, CDR1 KGHDR and CDR2 SFDVKD. The CDR3 covers 17 residues. V was clipped by 3 bases and J by 4 bases; unmatched bases: 9. The CDR3 protein is CATSDPIRRGGYNEQFF. CDR3 DNA: TGTGCCACCAGTGATCCCATCCGGCGGGGGGGGTACAATGAGCAGTTCTTC.

As DNA, the CDR3 is TGTGCCACCAGCACACCACCCGGGACAGGGGGTGAGAATGAGCAGTTCTTC. Its protein is CATSTPPGTGGENEQFF. V is TRBV15 and J is TRBJ2-1, with TRBD1 matching 11 bases. Germline assignment: CDR1 LNHNV and CDR2 YYDKDF (reference sequence). This CDR3 is built from 17 residues. V gave up 4 bases and J gave up 7 bases; unmatched junction bases: 12.